The 17 T cell receptor beta chains given below trace back to one sample, sequenced in a study of T cell responses to AZD1222 COVID-19 vaccine. Profiled with immunoSEQ multiplex PCR; TCRdb holds only in-frame clones, not every one. The profile shows tens of thousands of clones, around 91% of them singletons. Source: peripheral blood, taken on day 0 of MenACWY control vaccination. The origin of the receptors is an adult in good health.

This sequence joins TRBV3-1 (or the pseudogene TRBV3-2) and TRBJ2-2; a possible D gene is TRBD1 (6 bases). CDR3 size: 14 residues. Trimming shortened V by 2 bases and J by 6 bases, and 10 bases separated the two germline ends. Germline V lookup: CDR1 LGHDT, CDR2 YNNKEL (reference sequence). The DNA of the CDR3 is TGTGCCAGCAGCCAACAGGGGACGGCCGGGGAGCTGTTTTTT. Residues: CASSQQGTAGELFF.

V gene TRBV28 combines with J gene TRBJ2-7; D not resolved. Germline V gives CDR1 MDHEN, CDR2 SYDVKM. V was clipped by 4 bases and J by 4 bases, with 17 bases between them. This CDR3 region has 15 residues. CDR3 sequence (DNA): TGTGCCAGCAGTTCCGTCGTCCCGGCGAGGTACGAGCAGTACTTC. Encoded protein: CASSSVVPARYEQYF.

The chain couples TRBV29-1 to TRBJ2-3; D not certain. The germline V gene encodes CDR1 SQVTM and CDR2 ANQGSEA. Trimming stripped 4 bases from V and 2 bases from J, with 10 bases between. This CDR3 contains 13 residues. The CDR3 sequence: CSVAQDPTDTQYF. CDR3 sequence (DNA): TGCAGCGTTGCCCAGGACCCCACAGATACGCAGTATTTT.

This chain connects TRBV3-1 (or the pseudogene TRBV3-2) to TRBJ1-1, with D perhaps TRBD1 (5 bases). The germline V gene has CDR1 LGHDT and CDR2 YNNKEL (reference sequence). The CDR3 contains 15 residues. Trimming shortened V by 0 bases and J by 4 bases, and 12 bases separated the two germline ends. The CDR3 DNA sequence: TGTGCCAGCAGCCAAGATGTGGGGGGGGGCACTGAAGCTTTCTTT. Its protein is CASSQDVGGGTEAFF.

This clone was seen once. V usage is TRBV19 and J usage is TRBJ2-5, with 11 nucleotides matching TRBD2. Germline V gene data show CDR1 as LNHDA and CDR2 as SQIVND (reference sequence). The CDR3 has 13 residues. The CDR3 is CGVELAGVETQYF. CDR3 in DNA: TGTGGTGTGGAACTAGCGGGAGTTGAGACCCAGTACTTC.

This sequence joins TRBV28 and TRBJ1-6; possible D gene TRBD1, 5 bases. The CDR3 is 19 residues long. The germline CDR1 and CDR2 sequences are MDHEN and SYDVKM. With 4 bases removed from V and 0 bases from J, the gap between germline ends came to 19 bases. CDR3 coding DNA: TGTGCCAGCAGTTCTACCCGCGGGGGTGCCAGCTCCTATAATTCACCCCTCCACTTT. Amino acids: CASSSTRGGASSYNSPLHF.

J is TRBJ1-2 and V is TRBV5-4; the match to TRBD1 covers 7 bases. Germline V gives CDR1 SGHNT, CDR2 YYREEE (reference sequence). This CDR3 spans 12 amino acids. Trimming cost V 3 bases and J 6 bases; bases outside gene matches: 2. For the CDR3, the DNA is TGTGCCAGCAGCTCTGGGACAGATGGCTACACCTTC. Its translation is CASSSGTDGYTF.

The chain employs TRBV6-5 and TRBJ2-2; perhaps TRBD1 as D (6 bases). CDR3 length equals 13 residues. Germline V gene lookup returns CDR1 MNHEY and CDR2 SVGAGI. V lost 6 bases to trimming and J lost 1 base, with 6 bases between them. CDR3: CASRTGNTGELFF. In DNA form, the CDR3 reads TGTGCCAGCAGGACAGGGAACACCGGGGAGCTGTTTTTT.

The chain recombines TRBV4-3 with TRBJ1-5; no firm D call. Germline assignment: CDR1 LGHNA and CDR2 YSLEER. The CDR3 consists of 14 residues. Trimming stripped 1 base from V and 6 bases from J, with 10 bases between. The CDR3 sequence: CASSQGAYGQPQHF. The CDR3 DNA reads as TGCGCCAGCAGCCAAGGAGCATACGGTCAGCCCCAGCATTTT.

The chain uses TRBV28 and TRBJ1-6; D call uncertain. The CDR3 contains 20 residues. Germline lookup yields CDR1 MDHEN and CDR2 SYDVKM. The ends were cut back, 3 bases at V and 0 bases at J, with 21 bases in the middle. In DNA, the CDR3 is TGTGCCAGCAGTTTGATGGTTTCGTCGACTTTCAGCTCCTATAATTCACCCCTCCACTTT. This gives the protein CASSLMVSSTFSSYNSPLHF.

This clone showed up just a few times. V is TRBV24-1 and J is TRBJ2-3, with a tentative D call TRBD2 (5 bases). Per the germline V gene, CDR1 is KGHDR and CDR2 is SFDVKD. This CDR3 comprises 17 residues. Trimming removed 3 bases from V and 6 bases from J, with 21 bases in between. The CDR3 here is CATSDPPGRRTVDTQYF. The CDR3 DNA is TGTGCCACCAGTGATCCCCCCGGACGGCGGACTGTGGATACGCAGTATTTT.

The chain carries TRBV20-1 and TRBJ2-3; D is possibly TRBD1 (5 bases). Germline CDR1 DFQATT, CDR2 SNEGSKA (reference sequence). Trimming pared 3 bases from V and 2 bases from J, leaving 9 bases between. This CDR3 has 13 amino acids. The CDR3: CSASRQNTDTQYF. The CDR3 nucleotides are TGCAGTGCTAGTAGACAGAACACAGATACGCAGTATTTT.

This clone was observed once. The chain joins TRBV28 to TRBJ1-6, with 7 bases lining up with TRBD1. Germline V CDR1 and CDR2: MDHEN, SYDVKM. With V trimmed by 7 bases and J by 3 bases, 6 bases remained unmatched. The length of the CDR3 is 15 residues. CDR3 coding DNA: TGTGCCAGCACAAGGACAGGCTTCTATAATTCACCCCTCCACTTT. Translated, it gives CASTRTGFYNSPLHF. Based on the CDR3 plus reference TRBV28 and TRBJ1-6, the full variable domain is DVKVTQSSRYLVKRTGEKVFLECVQDMDHENMFWYRQDPGLGLRLIYFSYDVKMKEKGDIPEGYSVSREKKERFSLILESASTNQTSMYLCASTRTGFYNSPLHFGNGTRLTVT.

The rearrangement joins TRBV7-9 to TRBJ1-5; a weak D match, TRBD1 (6 bases). The CDR3 is made up of 13 amino acids. In germline, CDR1 is SEHNR, CDR2 FQNEAQ (reference sequence). Between the trimmed V and J ends, which lost 4 bases and 4 bases, there was a span of 8 bases. CDR3 amino acids: CASSWGANQPQHF. The CDR3 DNA reads as TGTGCCAGCAGCTGGGGGGCGAATCAGCCCCAGCATTTT. Drawing the rest from reference TRBV7-9 and TRBJ1-5, the complete variable domain is DTGVSQNPRHKITKRGQNVTFRCDPISEHNRLYWYRQTLGQGPEFLTYFQNEAQLEKSRLLSDRFSAERPKGSFSTLEIQRTEQGDSAMYLCASSWGANQPQHFGDGTRLSIL.

The chain links TRBV6-5 to TRBJ1-3, with 7 bases aligning to TRBD1. This CDR3 region has 14 residues. CDR1 and CDR2 from the germline V gene are MNHEY and SVGAGI. J gave up 7 bases and V 5 bases, and 8 bases lay outside the gene matches. CDR3 sequence: CASSPPDRANTIYF. The CDR3 nucleotides are TGTGCCAGCAGTCCTCCCGACAGGGCCAACACCATATATTTT.

The chain uses TRBV18 and TRBJ1-2; D remains unclear. Trimming left V 3 bases short and J 4 bases short, with 9 bases between. The CDR3 has 13 residues. Looked up from germline, CDR1 is KGHSH and CDR2 is LQKENI. The CDR3 DNA sequence: TGTGCCAGCTCACCCGACGGGGTCTATGGCTACACCTTC. This encodes CASSPDGVYGYTF.

The gene calls are TRBV5-1 and TRBJ1-2; no clear D gene. CDR1 and CDR2 (germline): SGHRS, YFSETQ. This CDR3 has 15 residues. Trimming took off 0 bases at V and 8 bases at J, with 17 bases between the two ends. CDR3 sequence reads: CASSLDGRGARGYTF. In DNA form, the CDR3 reads TGCGCCAGCAGCTTGGACGGTCGCGGTGCGCGGGGCTACACCTTC.